What follows are 20 T cell receptor beta chains derived from one specimen sequenced in a study of Graves' ophthalmopathy and Graves' hyperthyroidism. Amplified TCR beta CDR3 regions were obtained using RNA transcripts as template. RT-PCR with HTBI primers came first, then second-round multiplex PCR. TCRdb independently ran MiXCR on the multiplex PCR reads; one entry per CDR3 protein. The table has some 750,000 distinct CDR3 sequences, around 40% seen once. The material sequenced was peripheral blood. The origin of the receptors is an adult man with Graves' ophthalmopathy.

Concerning this clonotype: Sequence at one end of the junction differs from germline and may be a read error. This chain uses TRBV7-9 with TRBJ2-7, with TRBD1 as a possible D gene (6 bases). Germline V gene data show CDR1 as SEHNR and CDR2 as FQNEAQ (reference sequence). The CDR3 totals 15 residues. CDR3 protein: CASSQGVTGSYEQYF. The CDR3 DNA sequence: TGCGCCAGCAGCCAAGGGGTGACAGGCTCCTACGAGCAGTACTTC. The full variable domain, rest sourced from reference TRBV7-9 and TRBJ2-7, is DTGVSQNPRHKITKRGQNVTFRCDPISEHNRLYWYRQTLGQGPEFLTYFQNEAQLEKSRLLSDRFSAERPKGSFSTLEIQRTEQGDSAMYLCASSQGVTGSYEQYFGPGTRLTVT.

This clonotype has a count of ten or more. V gene TRBV7-9 combines with J gene TRBJ1-6; D is unclear. Trimming took 0 bases from V and 10 from J, leaving 4 bases between them. CDR3 size: 12 residues. Per germline, CDR1 SEHNR and CDR2 FQNEAQ (reference sequence). The CDR3 loop reads CASSLARSPLHF. In nucleotides, the CDR3 is TGTGCCAGCAGCTTAGCTCGATCACCCCTCCACTTT.

This clonotype was detected only a few times. V is TRBV28 and J is TRBJ1-2; the D is unclear. The length of the CDR3 is 13 residues. Germline CDR1 and CDR2: MDHEN and SYDVKM. V lost 10 bases and J 8 bases, leaving 20 bases between the germline ends. The CDR3 DNA reads TGTGCCACCACATCTCTGGAAAGACGGGGCTACACCTTC. Translated, it gives CATTSLERRGYTF.

This clonotype was counted many times. The genes are TRBV2 and TRBJ2-7; 7 positions agree with TRBD1. The CDR3 totals 13 residues. V was pared by 4 bases and J by 4 bases, with 4 bases of the junction left unmatched. The germline V gene encodes CDR1 SNHLY and CDR2 FYNNEI. CDR3 DNA sequence: TGTGCCAGCAGTGCGGGACAGATTTACGAGCAGTACTTC. Protein product: CASSAGQIYEQYF.

This clonotype was seen more than once but under ten times. Its ends do not fully match the called genes, so a read error is possible. The chain joins TRBV10-3 to TRBJ1-1; 8 bases line up with TRBD1. Germline assignment: CDR1 ENHRY and CDR2 SYGVKD. The CDR3 totals 16 residues. CDR3 region: CASSYRLGQGNTEAFF. CDR3 in DNA: TGTGCCAGCAGTTACCGTCTCGGACAGGGGAACACTGAAGCTTTCTTT.

Only one count was recorded for this clonotype. Mismatch with germline at one junction end may stem from a read error. The chain links TRBV19 to TRBJ1-1, with D unclear. The germline CDR1 and CDR2 sequences are LNHDA and SQIVND (reference sequence). This CDR3 region has 15 residues. The CDR3 region is CASSIDGTENTEAFF. CDR3 coding DNA: TGTGCCAGTAGTATAGATGGTACGGAGAACACCGAAGCTTTCTTT. Based on the CDR3 plus reference TRBV19 and TRBJ1-1, the full variable domain is DGGITQSPKYLFRKEGQNVTLSCEQNLNHDAMYWYRQDPGQGLRLIYYSQIVNDFQKGDIAEGYSVSREKKESFPLTVTSAQKNPTAFYLCASSIDGTENTEAFFGQGTRLTVV.

A few counts support this clonotype. The chain carries TRBV2 and TRBJ2-7, with 7 positions matching TRBD2. The CDR3 extends over 14 amino acids. Germline values: CDR1 SNHLY, CDR2 FYNNEI. J was trimmed by 3 bases and V by 5 bases; bases with no gene match: 7. This chain's CDR3 is CASSWGGGDYEQYF. The DNA of the CDR3 is TGTGCCAGCAGTTGGGGGGGAGGGGACTACGAGCAGTACTTC. The full variable domain, its missing parts supplied by reference TRBV2 and TRBJ2-7, is EPEVTQTPSHQVTQMGQEVILRCVPISNHLYFYWYRQILGQKVEFLVSFYNNEISEKSEIFDDQFSVERPDGSNFTLKIRSTKLEDSAMYFCASSWGGGDYEQYFGPGTRLTVT.

The chain uses TRBV19 and TRBJ2-5; perhaps TRBD1 as D (5 bases). The ends were cut back, 4 bases at V and 4 bases at J, with 19 bases in the middle. Looked up from germline, CDR1 is LNHDA and CDR2 is SQIVND (reference sequence). The CDR3 length is 16 residues. CDR3 in DNA: TGTGCCAGTAGTACAAAGAAGGGAACAGGCCTAGAGACCCAGTACTTC. Encoded protein: CASSTKKGTGLETQYF.

This clonotype has ten or more counts. The chain links TRBV24-1 to TRBJ1-2; D remains unclear. Germline V gives CDR1 KGHDR, CDR2 SFDVKD. The V and J ends lost 2 bases and 2 bases respectively, with 8 bases between them. This CDR3 spans 14 amino acids. The DNA of the CDR3 is TGTGCCACCAGTGATTCGGAGTGGAACTATGGCTACACCTTC. Translation gives CATSDSEWNYGYTF.

The chain is built from TRBV29-1 and TRBJ2-3; 9 bases are a match to TRBD2. Germline trimming cut 1 base from V and 1 base from J; bases unmatched to any gene: 0. CDR1 is SQVTM and CDR2 is ANQGSEA in the germline V gene. The CDR3 extends over 14 amino acids. The CDR3 loop is CSVEGLAGTDTQYF. The CDR3 DNA reads TGCAGCGTTGAAGGACTAGCGGGCACAGATACGCAGTATTTT.

The J gene is TRBJ1-1, the V gene TRBV10-3, with D possibly being TRBD1 (5 bases). V lost 5 bases and J lost 1, with 17 bases in between. This CDR3 spans 16 amino acids. CDR1 is ENHRY, CDR2 SYGVKD, per germline. The CDR3 here is CAISSHLGLRNTEAFF. The CDR3 DNA reads as TGTGCCATCAGTTCTCACCTGGGACTCCGGAACACTGAAGCTTTCTTT.

This rearrangement joins TRBV20-1 to TRBJ2-7; 7 bases agree with TRBD1. Germline V gene sequence: CDR1 DFQATT, CDR2 SNEGSKA (reference sequence). CDR3 length: 15 amino acids. Trimming removed 0 bases from V and 3 bases from J; junction bases left unmatched: 8. CDR3 nucleotides: TGCAGTGCTAGAGATCTTCTGGCAGGGGGCTACGAGCAGTACTTC. The encoded protein is CSARDLLAGGYEQYF.

Turning to this clonotype: The junction departs from the called germline gene at one end, perhaps through a read error. V gene TRBV24-1 combines with J gene TRBJ1-2, with 8 bases identical to TRBD1. Germline values: CDR1 KGHDR, CDR2 SFDVKD. This CDR3 spans 14 amino acids. Here the CDR3 reads CASSSPGQGGGYTF. CDR3 in DNA: TGTGCCAGCAGTTCCCCCGGACAGGGCGGAGGCTACACCTTC.

The chain links TRBV20-1 to TRBJ1-1, with TRBD1 matching 7 bases. This CDR3 spans 13 amino acids. Germline loops: CDR1 DFQATT, CDR2 SNEGSKA (reference sequence). V was clipped by 3 bases and J by 1 base; unmatched bases: 2. CDR3 protein: CSASRGANTEAFF. DNA for the CDR3: TGCAGTGCTAGCAGGGGGGCGAACACTGAAGCTTTCTTT.

This clonotype appeared a few times. The CDR3 DNA reads as TGTGCCAGCAGGACAACCGGGACAGACAATTCACCCCTCCACTTT. It translates to CASRTTGTDNSPLHF. The V and J genes are TRBV2 and TRBJ1-6; TRBD1 aligns across 7 bases. Germline V gene sequence: CDR1 SNHLY, CDR2 FYNNEI. This CDR3 is 15 amino acids long. The V gene end was trimmed by 6 bases and the J gene end by 7 bases; junction bases not matched to a gene: 9. The entire variable domain, with the rest obtained from reference TRBV2 and TRBJ1-6, is as follows: EPEVTQTPSHQVTQMGQEVILRCVPISNHLYFYWYRQILGQKVEFLVSFYNNEISEKSEIFDDQFSVERPDGSNFTLKIRSTKLEDSAMYFCASRTTGTDNSPLHFGNGTRLTVT.

Details on this clonotype: The CDR3 ends on some other residue instead of the conserved phenylalanine or tryptophan, so this is likely a read error. The rearrangement joins TRBV2 to TRBJ2-5, with D unclear. The V gene's germline CDR1 is SNHLY and CDR2 FYNNEI. CDR3 length: 11 residues. V was trimmed by 5 bases and J by 5 bases, leaving 6 bases between them. CDR3 sequence: CASSLEETQYL. CDR3 bases: TGTGCCAGCAGTTTAGAGGAGACCCAGTACCTC.

The table lists this clonotype with a few counts. The CDR3 DNA follows: TGTGCCAGCAGCTTAGCTACTACAGGAAATGAAAAACTGTTTTTT. Translated, it gives CASSLATTGNEKLFF. V and J are TRBV7-9 and TRBJ1-4, with D maybe TRBD1 (5 bases). V lost 0 bases to trimming and J lost 5 bases, with 10 bases between them. CDR1 is SEHNR, CDR2 FQNEAQ, per germline (reference sequence). CDR3 length: 15 residues.

This clonotype occurred many times. CDR3 bases: TGTGCCAGTAGTCCGTCGGACAGGAAAGCGTATGGCTACACCTTC. Residues: CASSPSDRKAYGYTF. V and J are TRBV19 and TRBJ1-2, with 7 bases aligning to TRBD1. In germline, CDR1 is LNHDA, CDR2 SQIVND (reference sequence). The CDR3 totals 15 residues. Germline trimming cut 5 bases from V and 5 bases from J; bases unmatched to any gene: 11.

This rearrangement joins TRBV7-9 to TRBJ2-1; perhaps TRBD2 as D (5 bases). Per germline, CDR1 SEHNR and CDR2 FQNEAQ (reference sequence). Trimming pared 1 base from V and 5 bases from J, leaving 15 bases between. The CDR3 is 16 amino acids. The CDR3 DNA is TGTGCCAGCAGCTTAGGAGGGCCGGCGAGAAACAATGAGCAGTTCTTC. It encodes CASSLGGPARNNEQFF.

In this sample, this clonotype turned up a few times. The rearrangement uses TRBV20-1 and TRBJ2-7, with D tentatively TRBD1 or TRBD2 (5 bases each). This CDR3 comprises 12 residues. Germline V gene data show CDR1 as DFQATT and CDR2 as SNEGSKA (reference sequence). V lost 7 bases to trimming and J lost 4 bases, with 14 bases between them. CDR3 nucleotide sequence: TGCAGTGGACTCCGGGACCCATACGAGCAGTACTTC. Translated: CSGLRDPYEQYF.